This TCR beta chain was profiled in a study of cytomegalovirus exposure and HLA in healthy donors. Study-level points and caveats: With high specificity and sensitivity, the classifier reportedly diagnosed cytomegalovirus status. The authors excluded some V segments, including TRBV6-2 and TRBV6-3, as indistinguishable. In a later analysis, TCR beta V- and J-gene trimming showed a link to a missense DCLRE1C variant.

Comment on this clone: What it recognizes is unknown.

A multiplex PCR was run with 60 Vbeta primers and 13 Jbeta primers. Here immunoSEQ multiplex PCR was the method, and the copy in TCRdb shows in-frame clones only, minus some. The sample yields roughly 80,000 clones, roughly 65% seen once. Samples came from healthy bone marrow donors. Trimming shortened V by 0 bases and J by 7 bases, and 6 bases separated the two germline ends. The CDR3 has 12 amino acids. The V gene's germline CDR1 is SGHTA and CDR2 FQGTGA. This TCR was sampled from a male donor in good health and CMV-seropositive. The rearrangement uses TRBV7-3 and TRBJ1-1, with D possibly TRBD1 on 5 matching bases. The sample comprised PBMCs. The DNA of the CDR3 is TGTGCCAGCAGCTTAACGGGGGGTGAAGCTTTCTTT. This sequence encodes CASSLTGGEAFF. Combining the CDR3 with reference TRBV7-3 and TRBJ1-1 gives the whole variable domain GAGVSQTPSNKVTEKGKYVELRCDPISGHTALYWYRQSLGQGPEFLIYFQGTGAADDSGLPNDRFFAVRPEGSVSTLKIQRTERGDSAVYLCASSLTGGEAFFGQGTRLTVV.